This paragraph reports one T cell receptor (beta chain). What it binds is unknown. This sample was included in a study of T cell responses to AZD1222 COVID-19 vaccine. Study-wide points: The donor cohort was predominantly white British with a female majority, and clonal diversity may have been underestimated. Seropositivity was recorded at baseline in only six AZD1222 recipients.

Assay used: immunoSEQ multiplex PCR; TCRdb lists only in-frame clones, some missing. Altogether roughly 100,000 clones are present, around nine tenths being singletons, with the ten largest covering about 17%. The sequencing here drew on peripheral blood, taken on day 0 of AZD1222 vaccination. This TCR derives from an adult in good health.

The CDR3 nucleotides are TGCGCCAGCAGCACCCGGGACAGGGGGGCCATTGGCTACACCTTC. It specifies CASSTRDRGAIGYTF. J is TRBJ1-2 and V is TRBV4-1, with 11 bases that match TRBD1. The CDR3 length is 15 residues. Unmatched junction bases numbered 9, after V lost 5 bases and J lost 7 bases. The V gene's germline CDR1 is MGHRA and CDR2 YSYEKL.